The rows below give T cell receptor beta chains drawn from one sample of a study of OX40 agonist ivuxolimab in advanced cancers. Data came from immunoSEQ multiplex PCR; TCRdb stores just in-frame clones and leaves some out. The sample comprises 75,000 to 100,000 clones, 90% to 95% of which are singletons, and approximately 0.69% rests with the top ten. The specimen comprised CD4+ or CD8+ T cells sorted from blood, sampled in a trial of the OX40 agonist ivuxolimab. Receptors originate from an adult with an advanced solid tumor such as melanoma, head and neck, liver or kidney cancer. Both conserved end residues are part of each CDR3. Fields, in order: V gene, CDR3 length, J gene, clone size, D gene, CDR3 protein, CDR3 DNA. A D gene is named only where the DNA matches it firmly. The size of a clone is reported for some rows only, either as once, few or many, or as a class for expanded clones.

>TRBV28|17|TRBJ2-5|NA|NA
CASSFSREVLQLETQYF
TGTGCCAGCAGTTTTTCCCGTGAGGTACTGCAATTGGAGACCCAGTACTTC
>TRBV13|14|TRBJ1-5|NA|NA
CASSQKAVGQPQHF
TGTGCCAGCAGTCAAAAGGCGGTAGGTCAGCCCCAGCATTTT
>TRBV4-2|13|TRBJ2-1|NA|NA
CASSQERMSEQFF
TGTGCCAGCAGCCAAGAAAGAATGTCGGAGCAGTTCTTC
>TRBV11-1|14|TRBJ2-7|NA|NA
CASSLGGDAYEQYF
TGTGCCAGCAGCTTAGGTGGGGATGCCTACGAGCAGTACTTC
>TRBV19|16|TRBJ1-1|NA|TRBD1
CASSRGTPPFGTEAFF
TGTGCCAGTAGCAGGGGGACACCCCCTTTTGGGACTGAAGCTTTCTTT
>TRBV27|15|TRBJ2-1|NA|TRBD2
CASRDLAGAENEQFF
TGTGCCAGCAGGGACCTAGCGGGAGCTGAGAATGAGCAGTTCTTC
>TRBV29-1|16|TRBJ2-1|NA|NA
CSVVLARGRIYNEQFF
TGCAGCGTTGTTCTCGCAAGAGGGAGAATCTACAATGAGCAGTTCTTC
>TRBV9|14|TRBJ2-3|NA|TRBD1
CASSTTGDPDTQYF
TGTGCCAGCAGCACCACAGGGGACCCAGATACGCAGTATTTT
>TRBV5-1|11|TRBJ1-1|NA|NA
CASSYGTEAFF
TGCGCCAGCAGCTATGGAACCGAAGCTTTCTTT
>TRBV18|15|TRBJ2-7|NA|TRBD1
CASSPGDSDSYEQYF
TGTGCCAGCTCACCCGGGGACAGTGACTCCTACGAGCAGTACTTC
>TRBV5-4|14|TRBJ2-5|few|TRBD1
CASSPTGVQETQYF
TGTGCCAGCAGCCCGACAGGGGTCCAAGAGACCCAGTACTTC
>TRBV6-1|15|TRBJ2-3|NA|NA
CASSGGDSIGDTQYF
TGTGCCAGCAGTGGCGGGGACAGCATCGGGGATACGCAGTATTTT
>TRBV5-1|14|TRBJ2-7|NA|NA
CASSYRDQSYEQYF
TGCGCCAGCAGCTACCGGGACCAGTCCTACGAGCAGTACTTC
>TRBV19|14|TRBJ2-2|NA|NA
CASSSPVNTGELFF
TGTGCCAGTAGTAGTCCGGTTAACACCGGGGAGCTGTTTTTT
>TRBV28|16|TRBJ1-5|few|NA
CASIFLQGSGNQPQHF
TGTGCCAGCATTTTTCTTCAGGGGAGCGGGAATCAGCCCCAGCATTTT
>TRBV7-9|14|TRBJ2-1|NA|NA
CASSLSKAEDEQFF
TGTGCCAGCAGCTTATCCAAGGCCGAGGATGAGCAGTTCTTC
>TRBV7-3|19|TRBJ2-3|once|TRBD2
CASSLTGTVGLVSTDTQYF
TGTGCCAGCAGCTTAACGGGTACCGTAGGACTAGTTAGCACAGATACGCAGTATTTT
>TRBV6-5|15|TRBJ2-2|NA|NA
CASSQTGAGTGELFF
TGTGCCAGCAGTCAGACGGGGGCGGGCACCGGGGAGCTGTTTTTT
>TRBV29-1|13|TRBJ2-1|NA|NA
CSVARDPANEQFF
TGCAGCGTCGCCAGGGACCCGGCCAATGAGCAGTTCTTC
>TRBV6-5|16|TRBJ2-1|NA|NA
CASSYNQGWGVGEQFF
TGTGCCAGCAGTTACAACCAGGGGTGGGGGGTTGGTGAGCAGTTCTTC
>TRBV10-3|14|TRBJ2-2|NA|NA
CAISVNGYTGELFF
TGTGCCATCAGTGTAAACGGTTACACCGGGGAGCTGTTTTTT
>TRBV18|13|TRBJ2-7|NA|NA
CASSLGPSYEQYF
TGTGCCAGCTCACTAGGACCGTCCTACGAGCAGTACTTC
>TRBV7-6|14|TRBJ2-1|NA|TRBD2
CASSTGLVYNEQFF
TGTGCCAGCAGCACGGGACTAGTCTACAATGAGCAGTTCTTC
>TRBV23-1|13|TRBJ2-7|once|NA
CASILLGGHEQYF
TGCGCCAGCATCCTCCTCGGGGGGCACGAGCAGTACTTC
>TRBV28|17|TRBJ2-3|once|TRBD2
CASRKRDLAGERNTQYF
TGTGCCAGCAGAAAACGAGATTTAGCGGGAGAGAGGAATACGCAGTATTTT
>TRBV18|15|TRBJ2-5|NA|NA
CASSPPSTGGETQYF
TGTGCCAGCTCACCACCTTCGACAGGTGGGGAGACCCAGTACTTC
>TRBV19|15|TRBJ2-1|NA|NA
CASSPLALSYNEQFF
TGTGCCAGTAGTCCCCTAGCGCTCTCCTACAATGAGCAGTTCTTC
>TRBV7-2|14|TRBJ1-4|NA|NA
CASSLDRSVEKLFF
TGTGCCAGCAGCTTAGACAGATCCGTCGAAAAACTGTTTTTT
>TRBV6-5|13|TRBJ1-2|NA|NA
CASTRVGNYGYTF
TGTGCCAGCACCAGGGTGGGGAACTATGGCTACACCTTC
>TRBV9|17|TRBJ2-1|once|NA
CASSVFGGKSSYNEQFF
TGTGCCAGCAGCGTGTTTGGCGGGAAGAGCTCCTACAATGAGCAGTTCTTC
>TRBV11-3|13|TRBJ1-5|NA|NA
CASSSGRYQPQHF
TGTGCCAGCAGCTCCGGACGGTATCAGCCCCAGCATTTT
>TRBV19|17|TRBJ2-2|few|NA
CASSSLTLKGNTGELFF
TGTGCCAGTAGCTCATTGACACTCAAGGGGAACACCGGGGAGCTGTTTTTT
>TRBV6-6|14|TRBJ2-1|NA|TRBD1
CASNRDRALDEQFF
TGTGCCAGCAACCGGGACAGGGCGTTGGATGAGCAGTTCTTC
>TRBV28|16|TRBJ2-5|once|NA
CASTPSRGSSGETQYF
TGTGCCAGCACCCCCTCCCGGGGCTCGAGTGGAGAGACCCAGTACTTC
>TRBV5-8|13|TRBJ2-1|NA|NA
CASSLGPRNEQFF
TGTGCCAGCAGCTTGGGACCGCGAAATGAGCAGTTCTTC
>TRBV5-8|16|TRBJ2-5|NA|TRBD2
CASSFGKGLAEETQYF
TGTGCCAGCAGCTTTGGAAAGGGACTAGCTGAAGAGACCCAGTACTTC
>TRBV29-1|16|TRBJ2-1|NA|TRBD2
CSVGGTSGRVYNEQFF
TGCAGCGTTGGAGGGACTAGCGGGAGGGTTTACAATGAGCAGTTCTTC
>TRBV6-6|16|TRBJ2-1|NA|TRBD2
CASSELGTSGYNEQFF
TGTGCCAGCAGCGAATTGGGGACTAGCGGTTACAATGAGCAGTTCTTC
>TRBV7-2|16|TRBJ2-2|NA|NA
CASSLALGRYTGELFF
TGTGCCAGCAGCTTAGCTTTGGGGAGGTACACCGGGGAGCTGTTTTTT
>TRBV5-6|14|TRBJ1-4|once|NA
CASKRTATNEKLFF
TGTGCCAGCAAAAGGACAGCAACTAATGAAAAACTGTTTTTT
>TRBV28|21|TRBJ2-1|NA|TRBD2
CASSHPGLAGGLLQPTTEQFF
TGTGCCAGCAGTCACCCGGGACTAGCGGGAGGGCTCCTACAACCTACAACTGAGCAGTTCTTC
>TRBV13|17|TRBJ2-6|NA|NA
CASSLGRGGPGANVLTF
TGTGCCAGCAGCTTAGGCCGTGGGGGCCCTGGGGCCAACGTCCTGACTTTC
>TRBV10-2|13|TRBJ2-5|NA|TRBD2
CASRTSGQETQYF
TGCGCCAGTCGGACTAGCGGGCAAGAGACCCAGTACTTC
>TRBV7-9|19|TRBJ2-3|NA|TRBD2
CASSLKGVSSGSGGNTQYF
TGTGCCAGCAGCTTAAAGGGGGTATCTAGCGGGAGTGGGGGAAATACGCAGTATTTT
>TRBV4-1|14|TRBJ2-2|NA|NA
CASSQGQLARELFF
TGCGCCAGCAGCCAAGGTCAATTAGCCCGGGAGCTGTTTTTT